Reported below is one TCR beta chain. Its target is unknown. The data originate from a study of blood T cells in healthy people across ages. Study as a whole: The template switching approach captured approximately one barcoded beta molecule for every two T cells. Study-level findings and limits: Older age went with lower TCR beta diversity per million T cells, in a roughly linear way.

A second PCR of 7 to 11 cycles used a sample-barcoded 5' primer and a J-beta primer mix. TCRdb reanalysed the 5' RACE reads using MiXCR and keeps one entry per CDR3 protein. The sample lists approximately 690,000 distinct CDR3 sequences, over 40% occurring once. The CDR3 contains 15 residues. Germline CDR1 SGHAT, CDR2 FQNNGV. The trim removed 5 bases at V and 0 bases at J, leaving 6 bases unmatched. This clonotype was obtained from a man at least 80 years old in good health. What was sequenced was blood. The chain carries TRBV11-2 and TRBJ2-7, with TRBD2 matching 8 bases. Here the CDR3 reads CASSQSGTSSYEQYF. CDR3 nucleotide sequence: TGTGCCAGCAGCCAGTCCGGGACTAGCTCCTACGAGCAGTACTTC.